This T cell receptor (beta chain) is drawn from a study of human T cells and chemical hapten exposure. Trimming stripped 3 bases from V and 6 bases from J, with 18 bases between. Germline CDR1 and CDR2: SGHNT and YENEEA. The CDR3 has 16 amino acids. In TCRdb, the RACE reads were re-called with MiXCR into one record per CDR3 protein. The sample has about 51,000 distinct CDR3 sequences, 9.4% seen once. This clonotype was counted many times. Noted time point: pre-sensitization, week 0. Treatment in this sample: therapeutic diphenylcyclopropenone sensitization with weekly scalp DPC. The material was whole blood, obtained in connection with sensitization to the hapten diphenylcyclopropenone (DPC). V gene TRBV11-3 combines with J gene TRBJ2-1, with D tentatively TRBD1 or TRBD2 (6 bases each). This TCR was recovered from a woman between 40 and 55 years old with alopecia areata. Some clones in this sample may be carry-over from other donors' samples. In DNA, the CDR3 is TGTGCCAGCAGCTTGGGGGCCGGGGGCGAGGGCAATGAGCAGTTCTTC. This codes for CASSLGAGGEGNEQFF.